This T cell receptor (beta chain) was identified during a study of identifying expanded T cells in peripheral blood. Points from the study as a whole: Differentially abundant clones: roughly 1.2 between replicates, approximately 16 at 2 to 3 weeks, roughly 18 at four.

As regards this clone: What it recognizes is unknown.

Healthy donors had no documented immune events, such as infections, while sampled. V lost 5 bases and J lost 5; bases outside the gene matches: 12. Germline loops: CDR1 MNHNS, CDR2 SASEGT. This CDR3 region has 15 residues. Assay: immunoSEQ multiplex PCR; the TCRdb copy retains only in-frame clones and omits some. Of 65,000 to 95,000 clones in the sample, roughly 84% were seen once. This chain connects TRBV6-1 to TRBJ2-7; 7 nucleotides align to TRBD2. This receptor was taken from a person between 18 and 70 years old in good health. The source material was blood. CDR3 DNA: TGTGCCAGCAGTAACACGTTTGCGGGAGCCAACGAGCAGTACTTC. This encodes CASSNTFAGANEQYF.